This T cell receptor (beta chain) was recorded in a study of blood T cell dynamics during melanoma immunotherapy. Germline loops: CDR1 GTSNPN, CDR2 SVGIG (reference sequence). CDR3 length: 14 amino acids. Trimming at V came to 3 bases and at J to 8 bases, leaving 12 bases not matched to a gene. The time point was: week 3, after first cycle of checkpoint inhibitor. Disease control meant complete response, partial response or stable disease at 12 weeks. TCRdb's copy holds only in-frame clones and misses some; the assay was immunoSEQ multiplex PCR. Of approximately 28,000 clones in the sample, 65% to 85% are singletons; the top ten hold about a tenth. This clone was recorded once.

The J gene is TRBJ1-1, the V gene TRBV30, with 7 bases matching TRBD1. The specimen was blood, collected from a patient treated with checkpoint blockade. The TCR comes from a human donor with melanoma. The CDR3 reads CAWSVPGTVSEAFF. CDR3 coding DNA: TGTGCCTGGAGCGTACCGGGGACAGTCTCCGAAGCTTTCTTT.